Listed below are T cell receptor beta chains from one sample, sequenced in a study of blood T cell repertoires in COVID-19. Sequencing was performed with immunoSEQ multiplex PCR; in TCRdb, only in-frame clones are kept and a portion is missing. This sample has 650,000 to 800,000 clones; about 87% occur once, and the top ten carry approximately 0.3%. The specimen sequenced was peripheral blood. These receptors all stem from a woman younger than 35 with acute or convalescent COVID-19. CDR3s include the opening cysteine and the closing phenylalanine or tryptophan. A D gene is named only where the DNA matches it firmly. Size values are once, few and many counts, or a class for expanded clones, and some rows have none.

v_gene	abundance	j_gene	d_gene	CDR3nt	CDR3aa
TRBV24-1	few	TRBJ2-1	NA	TGTGCCACCAGCGGAAGGGGTAAAAGCGTTGAGCAGTTCTTC	CATSGRGKSVEQFF
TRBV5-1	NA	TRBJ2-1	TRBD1	TGCGCCAGCAGCTTTAACCTGGGACAGGGGGACAATGAGCAGTTCTTC	CASSFNLGQGDNEQFF
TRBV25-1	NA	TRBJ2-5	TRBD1	TGTGCCAGCAGTGAGACAGGGATTAGACAAGAGACCCAGTACTTC	CASSETGIRQETQYF
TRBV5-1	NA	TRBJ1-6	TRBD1	TGCGCCAGCAGCTTGAGACCACCCGGGGCAGGGGGCTCCTATAATTCACCCCTCCACTTT	CASSLRPPGAGGSYNSPLHF
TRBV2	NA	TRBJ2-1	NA	TGTGCCAGCATTAACCGGGGTAATGAGCAGTTCTTC	CASINRGNEQFF
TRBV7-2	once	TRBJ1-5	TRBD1	TGTGCCAGCAGCTTCGACAGGGCTTATCAGCCCCAGCATTTT	CASSFDRAYQPQHF
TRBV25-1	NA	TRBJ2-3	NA	TGTGCCAGCAGTGAATATCTCCTAGCCACAGATACGCAGTATTTT	CASSEYLLATDTQYF
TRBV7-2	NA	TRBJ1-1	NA	TGTGCCAGCAGCTCCGACGGGGGGACCACTGAAGCTTTCTTT	CASSSDGGTTEAFF
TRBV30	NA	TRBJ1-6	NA	TGTGCCTGGAGCAGGGAGGAGGGTTCACCCCTCCACTTT	CAWSREEGSPLHF
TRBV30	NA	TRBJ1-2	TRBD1	TGTGCCTGGAGAGCCGGACAGGGGAAGGACTATGGCTACACCTTC	CAWRAGQGKDYGYTF
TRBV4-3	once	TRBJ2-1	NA	TGCGCCAGCAGCCAAGGCCACGGCTCCTACAATGAGCAGTTCTTC	CASSQGHGSYNEQFF
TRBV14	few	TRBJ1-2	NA	TGTGCCAGCAGCCAAGGAGAAGGGGGCTATGGCTACACCTTC	CASSQGEGGYGYTF
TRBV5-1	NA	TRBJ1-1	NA	TGCGCCAGCAGCTCGTACGGTAGCGGCACTGAAGCTTTCTTT	CASSSYGSGTEAFF
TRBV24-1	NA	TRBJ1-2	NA	TGTGCCACCAGTGACCCAGTCACCAGCTATGGCTACACCTTC	CATSDPVTSYGYTF
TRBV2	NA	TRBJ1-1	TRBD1	TGTGCCTCCCGGACAGGGGGTTTATCGGCTGAAGCTTTCTTT	CASRTGGLSAEAFF
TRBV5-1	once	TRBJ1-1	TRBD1	TGCGCCAGCAGCTGGGACGGGACAGGATCCACTGAAGCTTTCTTT	CASSWDGTGSTEAFF
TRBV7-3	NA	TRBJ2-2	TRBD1	TGTGCCAGCAGCCGAACCCCGGGACAGGGGGCTACCGGGGAGCTGTTTTTT	CASSRTPGQGATGELFF
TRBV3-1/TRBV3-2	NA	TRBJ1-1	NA	TGTGCCAGCAGCCAAGATAAGAGGGACAAAGCTTTCTTT	CASSQDKRDKAFF
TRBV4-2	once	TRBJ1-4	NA	TGTGCCAGCAGCCAAAGTCGGAGCCAGCCTAATGAAAAACTGTTTTTT	CASSQSRSQPNEKLFF
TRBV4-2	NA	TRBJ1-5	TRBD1	TGTGCCAGCAGCCAAGAACAGGACAGGGCTCGGCAGCCCCAGCATTTT	CASSQEQDRARQPQHF
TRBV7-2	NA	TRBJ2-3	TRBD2	TGTGCCAGCAGCTTAGCGGGTTGGCGGGGGACAGATACGCAGTATTTT	CASSLAGWRGTDTQYF
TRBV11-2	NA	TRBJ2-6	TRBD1	TGTGCCAGCAGCGCCCGACAGGGTTTTGGGTCCGGGGCCAACGTCCTGACTTTC	CASSARQGFGSGANVLTF
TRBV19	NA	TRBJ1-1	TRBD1	TGTGCCAGTAGTCCCCATACGACAGGGGAAGCTTTCTTT	CASSPHTTGEAFF
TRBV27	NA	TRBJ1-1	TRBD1	TGTGCCAGCAGTTTACGACCCGGGACAGCCACTGAAGCTTTCTTT	CASSLRPGTATEAFF
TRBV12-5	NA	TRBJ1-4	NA	TGTGCTAGTGGTTTGGTCAGGGGCGGCGCCGGCCCAACTAATGAAAAACTGTTTTTT	CASGLVRGGAGPTNEKLFF
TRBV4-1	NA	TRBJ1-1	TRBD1	TGCGCCAGCAGCCAGCCGGGACAGGCCAAGACTGAAGCTTTCTTT	CASSQPGQAKTEAFF
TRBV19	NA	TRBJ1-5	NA	TGTGCCAGTAGTATAGTAGGGGCCGCGATGACTTATCAGCCCCAGCATTTT	CASSIVGAAMTYQPQHF
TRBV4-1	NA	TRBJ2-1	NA	TGCGCCAGCAGCCTGGGACATTGGGTCGCCCACAATGAGCAGTTCTTC	CASSLGHWVAHNEQFF
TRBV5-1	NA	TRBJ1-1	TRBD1	TGCGCCAGCAGCTACAGACAGGGGGCGGGGGACACTGAAGCTTTCTTT	CASSYRQGAGDTEAFF
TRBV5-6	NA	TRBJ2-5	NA	TGTGCCAGCAGCCCTCCCCCGACAGACAATTGGGTCAAGACCCAGTACTTC	CASSPPPTDNWVKTQYF
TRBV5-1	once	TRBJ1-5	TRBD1	TGCGCCAGCAGCTCCGGACAGGGGGACCAGCCCCAGCATTTT	CASSSGQGDQPQHF
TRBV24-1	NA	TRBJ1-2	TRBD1	TGTGCCACCAGTGAGACGGACAGGGTCGGGGGCTACACCTTC	CATSETDRVGGYTF
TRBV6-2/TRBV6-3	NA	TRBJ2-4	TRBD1	TGTGCCAGCAGTTTTATGGGACAGGGGCTTTACATTCAGTACTTC	CASSFMGQGLYIQYF
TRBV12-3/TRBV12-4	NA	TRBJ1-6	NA	TGTGCCAGCAGTGCAGGGTCGGGTACACCCCTCCACTTT	CASSAGSGTPLHF
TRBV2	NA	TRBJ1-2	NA	TGTGCCAGCAGTCCCCGGGGAGACAACTATGGCTACACCTTC	CASSPRGDNYGYTF
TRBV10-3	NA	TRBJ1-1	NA	TGTGCCGCGGGGGGCGAGGCCACTGAAGCTTTCTTT	CAAGGEATEAFF
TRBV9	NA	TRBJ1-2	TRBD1	TGTGCCAGCAGCGTAGATTCGCAGGGGGCTGGAGGCTACACCTTC	CASSVDSQGAGGYTF
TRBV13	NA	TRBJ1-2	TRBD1	TGTGCCAGCAGCCTCGGGGGGCAGGGGGCAATCCTTCAGGGCTACACCTTC	CASSLGGQGAILQGYTF
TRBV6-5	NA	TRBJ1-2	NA	TGTGCCAGCTATGGAGTGGGGCGTAACTATGGCTACACCTTC	CASYGVGRNYGYTF
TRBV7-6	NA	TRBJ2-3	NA	TGTGCCAGCAGCTCAGCGCTCAGGGATACGCAGTATTTT	CASSSALRDTQYF
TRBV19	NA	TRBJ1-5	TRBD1	TGTGCGACGGACAGGGGTTGGCAGCCCCAGCATTTT	CATDRGWQPQHF
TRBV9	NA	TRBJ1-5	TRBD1	TGTGCCAGCAGCGTAGGAGACAGGGTAAATCAGCCCCAGCATTTT	CASSVGDRVNQPQHF
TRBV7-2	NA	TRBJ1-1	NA	TGTGCCAGCAGCTTTAGAGTTGGCACTGAAGCTTTCTTT	CASSFRVGTEAFF
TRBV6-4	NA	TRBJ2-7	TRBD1	TGTGCCAGCAGTGAACGGGACAGTCCAGGCTACGAGCAGTACTTC	CASSERDSPGYEQYF
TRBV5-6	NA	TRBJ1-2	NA	TGTGCCAGCAGCCTACAGGGTAAATATGGCTACACCTTC	CASSLQGKYGYTF
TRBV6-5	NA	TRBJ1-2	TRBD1	TGTGCCAGCAGTTTGGGACAGGCCACATTTGGCTACACCTTC	CASSLGQATFGYTF
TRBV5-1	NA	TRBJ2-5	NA	TGCGCCAGCAGCTTAATAGGGGGTCAAGAGACCCAGTACTTC	CASSLIGGQETQYF
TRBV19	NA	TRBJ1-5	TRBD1	TGTGCCAGTAAGGGGGACAGCCTATATAGCAATCAGCCCCAGCATTTT	CASKGDSLYSNQPQHF
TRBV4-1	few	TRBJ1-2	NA	TGCGCCAGCAGCCAAGGCGGGAGGGTCTATGGCTACACCTTC	CASSQGGRVYGYTF
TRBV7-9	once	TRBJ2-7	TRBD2	TGTGCCAGCAGCTTTAAGACTAGCGGAAACGAGCAGTACTTC	CASSFKTSGNEQYF
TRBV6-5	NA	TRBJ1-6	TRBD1	TGTGCCAGCGGACAGGCCAAAAATTCACCCCTCCACTTT	CASGQAKNSPLHF
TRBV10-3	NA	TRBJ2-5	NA	TGTGCCATCAGTGTCCTGAACGGGGAGACCCAGTACTTC	CAISVLNGETQYF
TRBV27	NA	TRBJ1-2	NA	TGTGCCAGCAGTTTAGGTGCAGGTGTGTATGGCTACACCTTC	CASSLGAGVYGYTF
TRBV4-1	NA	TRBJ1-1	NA	TGCGCCAGCAGGCCTCAAGTATATGTTTTAGCCTCGAGCCAGCTTATGAACACTGAAGCTTTCTTT	CASRPQVYVLASSQLMNTEAFF
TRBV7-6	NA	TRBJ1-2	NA	TGTGCCAGCAGCTTAGGGGATCAGGGATCCCATGGCTACACCTTC	CASSLGDQGSHGYTF